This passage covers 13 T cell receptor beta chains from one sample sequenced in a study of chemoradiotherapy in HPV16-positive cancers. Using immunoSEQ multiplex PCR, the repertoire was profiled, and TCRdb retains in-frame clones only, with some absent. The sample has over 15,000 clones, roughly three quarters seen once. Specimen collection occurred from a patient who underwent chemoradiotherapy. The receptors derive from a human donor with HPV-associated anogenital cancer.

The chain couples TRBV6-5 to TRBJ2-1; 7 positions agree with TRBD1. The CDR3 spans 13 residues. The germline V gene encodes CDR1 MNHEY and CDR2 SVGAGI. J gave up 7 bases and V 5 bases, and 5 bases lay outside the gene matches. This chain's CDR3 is CASSPQTGNEQFF. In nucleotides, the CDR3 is TGTGCCAGCAGTCCACAGACAGGGAATGAGCAGTTCTTC.

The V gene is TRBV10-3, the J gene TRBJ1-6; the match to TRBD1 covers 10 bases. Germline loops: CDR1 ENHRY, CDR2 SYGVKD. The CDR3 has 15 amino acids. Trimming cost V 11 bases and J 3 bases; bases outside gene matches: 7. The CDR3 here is CAAGQGGFYNSPLHF. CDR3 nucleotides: TGTGCCGCCGGACAGGGGGGGTTCTATAATTCACCCCTCCACTTT.

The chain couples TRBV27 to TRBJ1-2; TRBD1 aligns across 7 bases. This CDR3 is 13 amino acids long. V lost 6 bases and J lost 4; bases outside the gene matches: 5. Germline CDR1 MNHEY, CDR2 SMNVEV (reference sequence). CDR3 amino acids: CASREGATYGYTF. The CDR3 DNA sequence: TGTGCCAGCAGGGAGGGGGCAACCTATGGCTACACCTTC.

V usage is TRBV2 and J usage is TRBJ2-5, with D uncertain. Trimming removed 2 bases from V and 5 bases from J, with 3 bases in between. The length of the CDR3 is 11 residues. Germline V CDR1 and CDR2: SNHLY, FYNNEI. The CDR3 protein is CASSELETQYF. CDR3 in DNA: TGTGCCAGCAGTGAACTGGAGACCCAGTACTTC.

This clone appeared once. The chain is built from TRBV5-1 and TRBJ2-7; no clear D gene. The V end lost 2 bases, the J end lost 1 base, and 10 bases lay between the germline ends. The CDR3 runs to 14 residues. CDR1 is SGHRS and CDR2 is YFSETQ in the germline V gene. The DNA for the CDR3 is TGCGCCAGCAGCTTTGAAGTAGCATCCTACGAGCAGTACTTC. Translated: CASSFEVASYEQYF. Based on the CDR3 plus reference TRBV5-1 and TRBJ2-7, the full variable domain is KAGVTQTPRYLIKTRGQQVTLSCSPISGHRSVSWYQQTPGQGLQFLFEYFSETQRNKGNFPGRFSGRQFSNSRSEMNVSTLELGDSALYLCASSFEVASYEQYFGPGTRLTVT.

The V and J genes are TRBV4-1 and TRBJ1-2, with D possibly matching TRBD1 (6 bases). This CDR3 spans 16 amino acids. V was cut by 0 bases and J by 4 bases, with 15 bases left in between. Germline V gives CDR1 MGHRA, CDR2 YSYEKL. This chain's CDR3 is CASSQEFARGGYGYTF. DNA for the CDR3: TGCGCCAGCAGCCAAGAGTTTGCCAGGGGAGGCTATGGCTACACCTTC.

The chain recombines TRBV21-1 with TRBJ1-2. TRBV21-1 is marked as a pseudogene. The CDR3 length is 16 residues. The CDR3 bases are TGTGCCAGCAGCAACGAGACTGAGTTACGGATGGGGGGCTACACCTTC. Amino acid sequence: CASSNETELRMGGYTF.

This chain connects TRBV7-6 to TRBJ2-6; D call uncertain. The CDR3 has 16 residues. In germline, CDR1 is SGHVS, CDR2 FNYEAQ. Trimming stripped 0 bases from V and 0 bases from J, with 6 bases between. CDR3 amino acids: CASSLARDSGANVLTF. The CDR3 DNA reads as TGTGCCAGCAGCTTAGCGCGAGACTCTGGGGCCAACGTCCTGACTTTC.

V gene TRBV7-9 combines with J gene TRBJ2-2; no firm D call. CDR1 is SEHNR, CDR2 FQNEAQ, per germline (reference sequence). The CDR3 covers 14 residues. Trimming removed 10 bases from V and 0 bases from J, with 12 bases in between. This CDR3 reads CATARKPNTGELFF. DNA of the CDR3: TGTGCCACTGCGCGTAAGCCGAACACCGGGGAGCTGTTTTTT.

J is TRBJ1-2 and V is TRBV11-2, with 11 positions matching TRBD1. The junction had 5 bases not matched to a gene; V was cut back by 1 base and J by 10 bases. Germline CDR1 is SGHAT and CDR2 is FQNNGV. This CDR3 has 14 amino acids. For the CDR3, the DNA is TGTGCCAGCAGCTTAGTCGGGACAGGGGGGATCTACACCTTC. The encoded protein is CASSLVGTGGIYTF.

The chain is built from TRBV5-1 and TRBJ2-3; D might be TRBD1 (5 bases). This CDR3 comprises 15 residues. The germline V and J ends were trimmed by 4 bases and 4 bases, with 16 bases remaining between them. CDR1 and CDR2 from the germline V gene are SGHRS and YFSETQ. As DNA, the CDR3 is TGCGCCAGCAGCGCAACAGGCCCCGGCGCAGATACGCAGTATTTT. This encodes CASSATGPGADTQYF.

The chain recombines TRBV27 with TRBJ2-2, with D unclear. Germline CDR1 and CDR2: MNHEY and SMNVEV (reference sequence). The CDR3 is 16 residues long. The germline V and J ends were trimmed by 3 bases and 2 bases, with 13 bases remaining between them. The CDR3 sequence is CASSFVDTVNTGELFF. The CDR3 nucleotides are TGTGCCAGCAGTTTCGTCGACACAGTCAACACCGGGGAGCTGTTTTTT.

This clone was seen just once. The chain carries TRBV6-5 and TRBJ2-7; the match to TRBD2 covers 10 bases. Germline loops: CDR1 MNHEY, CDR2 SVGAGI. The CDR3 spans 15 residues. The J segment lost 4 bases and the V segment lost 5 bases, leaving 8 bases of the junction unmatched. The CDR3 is CASSRTSGDIYEQYF. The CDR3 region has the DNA TGTGCCAGCAGTCGAACTAGCGGGGATATTTACGAGCAGTACTTC.